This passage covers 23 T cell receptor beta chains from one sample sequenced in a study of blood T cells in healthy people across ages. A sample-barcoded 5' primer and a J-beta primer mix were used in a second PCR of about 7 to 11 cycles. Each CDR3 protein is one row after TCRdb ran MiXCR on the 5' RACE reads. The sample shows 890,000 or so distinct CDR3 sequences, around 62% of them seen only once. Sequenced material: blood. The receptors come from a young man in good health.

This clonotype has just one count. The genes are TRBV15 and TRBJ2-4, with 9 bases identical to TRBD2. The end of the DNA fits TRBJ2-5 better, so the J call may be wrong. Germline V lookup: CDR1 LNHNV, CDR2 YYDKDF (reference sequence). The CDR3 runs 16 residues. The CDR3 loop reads CATSRAIAGAKETQYF. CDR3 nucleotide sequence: TGTGCCACCAGCAGGGCAATAGCGGGAGCAAAAGAGACCCAGTACTTC.

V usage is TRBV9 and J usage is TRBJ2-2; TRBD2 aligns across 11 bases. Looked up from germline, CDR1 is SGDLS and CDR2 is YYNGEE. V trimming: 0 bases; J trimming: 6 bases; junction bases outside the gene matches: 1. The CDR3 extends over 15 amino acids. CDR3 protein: CASSVELAGAGELFF. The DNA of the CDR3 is TGTGCCAGCAGCGTAGAACTAGCGGGGGCCGGGGAGCTGTTTTTT. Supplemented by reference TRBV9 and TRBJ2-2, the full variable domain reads DSGVTQTPKHLITATGQRVTLRCSPRSGDLSVYWYQQSLDQGLQFLIQYYNGEERAKGNILERFSAQQFPDLHSELNLSSLELGDSALYFCASSVELAGAGELFFGEGSRLTVL.

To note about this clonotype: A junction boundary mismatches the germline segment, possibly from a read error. The CDR3 sequence: CVSSQDSDQPQHF. The CDR3 nucleotides are TGTGTCAGCAGCCAAGATAGTGATCAGCCCCAGCATTTT. The chain is built from TRBV4-2 and TRBJ1-5; no reliable D call. The CDR3 extends over 13 amino acids. The germline V gene has CDR1 LGHNA and CDR2 YNFKEQ.

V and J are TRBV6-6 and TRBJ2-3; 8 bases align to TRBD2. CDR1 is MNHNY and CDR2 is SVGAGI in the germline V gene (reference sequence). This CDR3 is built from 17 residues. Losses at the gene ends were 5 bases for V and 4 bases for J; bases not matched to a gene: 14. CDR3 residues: CASSPLSGTRGADTQYF. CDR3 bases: TGTGCCAGCAGTCCTCTTTCCGGGACTAGGGGCGCAGATACGCAGTATTTT.

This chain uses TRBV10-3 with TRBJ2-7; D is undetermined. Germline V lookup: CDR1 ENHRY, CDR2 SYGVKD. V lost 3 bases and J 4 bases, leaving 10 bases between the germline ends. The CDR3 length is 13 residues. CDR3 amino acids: CAISETLRYEQYF. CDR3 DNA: TGTGCCATCAGTGAAACTCTCAGATACGAGCAGTACTTC.

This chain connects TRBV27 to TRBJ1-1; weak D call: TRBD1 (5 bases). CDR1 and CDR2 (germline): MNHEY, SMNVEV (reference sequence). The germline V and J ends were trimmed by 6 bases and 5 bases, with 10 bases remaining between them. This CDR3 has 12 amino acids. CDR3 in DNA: TGTGCCAGCAGACCCCGGGGGACTGAAGCTTTCTTT. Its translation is CASRPRGTEAFF.

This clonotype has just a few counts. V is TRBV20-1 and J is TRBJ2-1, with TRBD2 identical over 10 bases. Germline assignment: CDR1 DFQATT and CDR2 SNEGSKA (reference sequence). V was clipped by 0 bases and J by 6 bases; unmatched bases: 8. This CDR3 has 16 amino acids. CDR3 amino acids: CSARDSLAGASNEQFF. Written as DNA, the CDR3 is TGCAGTGCTAGAGACTCCCTAGCGGGGGCCTCCAATGAGCAGTTCTTC.

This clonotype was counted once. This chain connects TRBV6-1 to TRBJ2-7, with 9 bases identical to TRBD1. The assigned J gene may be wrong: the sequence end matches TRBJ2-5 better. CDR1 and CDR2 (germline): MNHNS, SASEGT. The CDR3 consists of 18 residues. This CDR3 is CASSGTPVADRGRETQYF. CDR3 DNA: TGTGCCAGCAGTGGGACACCTGTCGCGGACAGGGGTCGGGAGACCCAGTACTTC.

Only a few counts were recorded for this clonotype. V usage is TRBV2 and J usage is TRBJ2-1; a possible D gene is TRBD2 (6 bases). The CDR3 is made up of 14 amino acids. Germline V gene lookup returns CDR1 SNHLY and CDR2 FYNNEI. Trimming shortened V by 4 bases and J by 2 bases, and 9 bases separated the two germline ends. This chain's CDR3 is CASSAGETYNEQFF. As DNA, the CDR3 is TGTGCCAGCAGTGCGGGGGAAACCTACAATGAGCAGTTCTTC.

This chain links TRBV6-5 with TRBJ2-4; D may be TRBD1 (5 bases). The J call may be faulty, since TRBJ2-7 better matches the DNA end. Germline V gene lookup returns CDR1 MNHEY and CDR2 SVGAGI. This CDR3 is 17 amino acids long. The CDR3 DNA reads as TGTGCCAGCAGTTACGGAGTTGGACCAGACAGTGCCTACGAGCAGTACTTC. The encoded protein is CASSYGVGPDSAYEQYF.

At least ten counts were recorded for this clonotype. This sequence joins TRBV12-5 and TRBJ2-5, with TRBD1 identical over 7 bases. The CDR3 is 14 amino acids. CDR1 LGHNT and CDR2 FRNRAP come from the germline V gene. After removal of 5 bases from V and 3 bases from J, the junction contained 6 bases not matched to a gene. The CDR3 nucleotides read TGTGCTAGTGGTCCCGGGACAGAAGAAGAGACCCAGTACTTC. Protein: CASGPGTEEETQYF. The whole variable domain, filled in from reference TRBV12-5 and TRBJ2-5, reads DARVTQTPRHKVTEMGQEVTMRCQPILGHNTVFWYRQTMMQGLELLAYFRNRAPLDDSGMPKDRFSAEMPDATLATLKIQPSEPRDSAVYFCASGPGTEEETQYFGPGTRLLVL.

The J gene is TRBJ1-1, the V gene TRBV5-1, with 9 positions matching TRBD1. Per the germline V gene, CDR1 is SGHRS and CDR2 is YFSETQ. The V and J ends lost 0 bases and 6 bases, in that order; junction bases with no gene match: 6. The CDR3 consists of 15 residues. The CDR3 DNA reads TGCGCCAGCAGCTTGGCTCGGGACAGGGAGGCTGAAGCTTTCTTT. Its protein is CASSLARDREAEAFF.

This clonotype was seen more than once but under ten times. CDR3 DNA: TGCGCCAGCAGAGAAGACGGAGCCTACGAGCAGTACTTC. Its translation is CASREDGAYEQYF. The chain uses TRBV5-1 and TRBJ2-4; no firm D call. The J call may be wrong; the DNA end is better matched by TRBJ2-7. CDR1 SGHRS and CDR2 YFSETQ come from the germline V gene. CDR3 size: 13 residues.

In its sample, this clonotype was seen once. The CDR3, as DNA: TGTGCCAGCAGTTTATCTAGGGGGGGCAGCACGGTCTATGGCTACACCTTC. It encodes CASSLSRGGSTVYGYTF. V gene TRBV27 combines with J gene TRBJ1-2; D is perhaps TRBD1 (6 bases). Germline CDR1 MNHEY, CDR2 SMNVEV (reference sequence). The V end lost 0 bases, the J end lost 4 bases, and 18 bases lay between the germline ends. The CDR3 is 17 amino acids.

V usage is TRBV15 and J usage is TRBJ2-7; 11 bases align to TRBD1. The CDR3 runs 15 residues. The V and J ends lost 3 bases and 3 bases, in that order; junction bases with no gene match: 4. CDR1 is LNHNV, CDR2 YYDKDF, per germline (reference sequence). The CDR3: CATSRSDRGLYEQYF. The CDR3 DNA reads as TGTGCCACCAGCAGGTCGGACAGGGGGCTCTACGAGCAGTACTTC.

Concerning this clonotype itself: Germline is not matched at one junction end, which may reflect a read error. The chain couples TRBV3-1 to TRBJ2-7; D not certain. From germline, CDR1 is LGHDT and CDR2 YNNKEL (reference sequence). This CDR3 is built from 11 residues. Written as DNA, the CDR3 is TGTGCCTGCAGCCTCGACTACGAGCAGTACTTC. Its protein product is CACSLDYEQYF.

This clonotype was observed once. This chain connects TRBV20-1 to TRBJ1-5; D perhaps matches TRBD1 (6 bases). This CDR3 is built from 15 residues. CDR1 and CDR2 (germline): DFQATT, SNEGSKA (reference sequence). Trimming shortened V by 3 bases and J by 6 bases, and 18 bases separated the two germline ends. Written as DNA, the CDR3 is TGCAGTGCTAGGGGCCAGGGGTCTCTAACTCAGCCCCAGCATTTT. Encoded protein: CSARGQGSLTQPQHF.

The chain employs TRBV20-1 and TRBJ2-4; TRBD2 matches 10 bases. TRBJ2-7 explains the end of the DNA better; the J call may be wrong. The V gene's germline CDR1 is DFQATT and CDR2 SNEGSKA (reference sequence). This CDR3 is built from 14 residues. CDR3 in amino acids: CSATSLAGGYEQYF. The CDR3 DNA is TGCAGTGCTACGAGCTTAGCGGGGGGCTACGAGCAGTACTTC.

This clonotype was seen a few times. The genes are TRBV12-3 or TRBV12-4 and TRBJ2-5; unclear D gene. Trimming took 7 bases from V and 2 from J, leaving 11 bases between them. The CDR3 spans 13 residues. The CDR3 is CASTGSTQETQYF. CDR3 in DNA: TGTGCCAGCACCGGCAGTACTCAAGAGACCCAGTACTTC.

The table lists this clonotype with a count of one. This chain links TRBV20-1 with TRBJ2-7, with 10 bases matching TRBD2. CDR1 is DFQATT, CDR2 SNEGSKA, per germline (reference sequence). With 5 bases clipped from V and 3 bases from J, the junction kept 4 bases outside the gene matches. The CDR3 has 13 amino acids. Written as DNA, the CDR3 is TGCAGTGCTCTCCAGCGGGGGGGCTACGAGCAGTACTTC. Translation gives CSALQRGGYEQYF.

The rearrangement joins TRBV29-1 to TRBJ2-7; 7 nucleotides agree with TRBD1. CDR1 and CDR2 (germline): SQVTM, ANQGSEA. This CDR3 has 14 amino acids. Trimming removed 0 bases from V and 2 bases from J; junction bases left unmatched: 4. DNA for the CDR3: TGCAGCGTTGAAGATCCGGGACAGCCCTACGAGCAGTACTTC. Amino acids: CSVEDPGQPYEQYF.

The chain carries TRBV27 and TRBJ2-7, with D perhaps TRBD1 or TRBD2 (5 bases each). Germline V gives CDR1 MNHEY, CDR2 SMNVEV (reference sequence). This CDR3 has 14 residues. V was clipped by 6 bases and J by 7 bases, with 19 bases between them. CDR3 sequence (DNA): TGTGCCAGCAGAAATGACTGGGGGAGTTTGGAGCAGTACTTC. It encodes CASRNDWGSLEQYF.

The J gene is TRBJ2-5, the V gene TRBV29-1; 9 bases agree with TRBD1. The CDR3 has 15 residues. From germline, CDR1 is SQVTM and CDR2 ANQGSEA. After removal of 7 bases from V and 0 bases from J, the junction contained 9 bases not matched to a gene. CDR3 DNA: TGCAGCGCTCTACCCGGGACAGGGTACCAAGAGACCCAGTACTTC. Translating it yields CSALPGTGYQETQYF.